This T cell receptor beta chain originates from a study of identical twins. The sample holds a few counts of this clonotype. The V and J ends lost 5 bases and 8 bases respectively, with 15 bases between them. CDR3 size: 14 residues. Germline V gives CDR1 SEHNR, CDR2 FQNEAQ (reference sequence). TCRdb reanalysed the 5' RACE reads using MiXCR and keeps one entry per CDR3 protein. The sample yields around 530,000 distinct CDR3 sequences, roughly 15% seen once. These data are also associated with another study on yellow fever vaccine responses in identical twins.

The chain is built from TRBV7-9 and TRBJ1-4; D is undetermined. The sequence came from a woman between 18 and 30 years old in good health. Sequencing used CD4+ T cells sorted from blood. This CDR3 reads CASSRQTPREKLFF. The DNA of the CDR3 is TGTGCCAGCAGCCGGCAGACGCCGCGGGAAAAACTGTTTTTT.